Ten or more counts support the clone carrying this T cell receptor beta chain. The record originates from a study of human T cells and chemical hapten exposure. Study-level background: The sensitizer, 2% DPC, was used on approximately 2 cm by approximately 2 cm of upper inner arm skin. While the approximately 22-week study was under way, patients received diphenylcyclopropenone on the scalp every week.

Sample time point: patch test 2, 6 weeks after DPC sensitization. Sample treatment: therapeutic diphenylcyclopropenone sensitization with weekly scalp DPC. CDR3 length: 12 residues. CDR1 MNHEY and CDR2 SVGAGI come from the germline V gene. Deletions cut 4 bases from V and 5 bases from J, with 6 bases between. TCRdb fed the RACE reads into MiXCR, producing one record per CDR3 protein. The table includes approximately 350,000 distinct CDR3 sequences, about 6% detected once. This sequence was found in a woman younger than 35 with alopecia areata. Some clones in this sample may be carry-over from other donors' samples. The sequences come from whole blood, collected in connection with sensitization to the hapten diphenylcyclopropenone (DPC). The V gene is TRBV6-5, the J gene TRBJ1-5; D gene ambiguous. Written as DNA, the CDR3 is TGTGCCAGCAGTTCAGCCCATCAGCCCCAGCATTTT. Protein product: CASSSAHQPQHF.